The entry below gives a single TCR beta chain sequence along with its context. As yet, its antigen is unknown. These data belong to a study of T-cell memory formation after mild COVID-19. The V gene lost 6 bases and the J gene lost 0 bases, with 6 bases spanning the gap. Germline assignment: CDR1 SQVTM and CDR2 ANQGSEA. This CDR3 has 12 amino acids. From 5'RACE with constant-segment primers came TCR alpha and TCR beta cDNA libraries that carried sample barcodes and UMIs. TCRdb itself ran the 5' RACE reads through MiXCR, one entry per CDR3 protein. The sample shows about 430,000 distinct CDR3 sequences, approximately 25% of them seen only once. Study-wide results and caveats: Second-wave clones with a day 37 peak had unconfirmed SARS-CoV-2 specificity.

The chain is built from TRBV29-1 and TRBJ1-5, with no clear D. Sequencing used PBMCs or a T cell subset sorted from them (not recorded which). This TCR was sampled from an adult woman who had mild COVID-19 (a few samples of this study predate the infection). Cell type and time point are not known. CDR3 sequence reads: CSVAFSNQPQHF. In nucleotides, the CDR3 is TGCAGCGTGGCGTTTAGCAATCAGCCCCAGCATTTT.